One sample yielded the 23 T cell receptor beta chains listed below, sequenced in a study of blood T cell repertoires in COVID-19 (TCRdb year 2020). The method behind the library was the immunoSEQ multiplex PCR assay. TCRdb stores this immuneACCESS table with in-frame sequences only. Part of the clones is absent; in the studies checked, under half of the shortfall reflects unresolved V genes, and no reason is known for the rest. Present in this sample are about 200,000 clones, 82% of which were seen just once. The top ten clonotypes cover approximately 5.2% of the sample. Sequenced: peripheral blood. Receptors originate from a woman in her 70s with COVID-19, enrolled during active disease.

The chain recombines TRBV5-5 with TRBJ1-3, with D unresolved. There are 14 residues in the CDR3. CDR1 and CDR2 (germline): SGHKS, YYEKEE (reference sequence). The germline V and J ends were trimmed by 1 base and 0 bases, with 5 bases remaining between them. CDR3 in amino acids: CASSLRSSGNTIYF. The CDR3 nucleotides read TGTGCCAGCAGCTTGAGGAGCTCTGGAAACACCATATATTTT.

The CDR3 here is CASSQAGVSHYGYTF. The CDR3 nucleotides read TGTGCCAGCAGCCAGGCGGGGGTATCTCACTATGGCTACACCTTC. The chain has TRBV14 and TRBJ1-2, with D possibly being TRBD1 (5 bases). CDR3 size: 15 residues. Germline values: CDR1 SGHDN, CDR2 FVKESK. V lost 3 bases and J lost 3, with 14 bases in between. The entire variable domain, with the rest obtained from reference TRBV14 and TRBJ1-2, is as follows: EAGVTQFPSHSVIEKGQTVTLRCDPISGHDNLYWYRRVMGKEIKFLLHFVKESKQDESGMPNNRFLAERTGGTYSTLKVQPAELEDSGVYFCASSQAGVSHYGYTFGSGTRLTVV.

This rearrangement joins TRBV6-2 or TRBV6-3 to TRBJ2-1; 7 nucleotides align to TRBD1. From germline, CDR1 is MNHEY and CDR2 SVGEGT. V was pared by 2 bases and J by 2 bases, with 6 bases of the junction left unmatched. The CDR3 consists of 16 residues. Here the CDR3 reads CASSYPPGQPYNEQFF. The CDR3 bases are TGTGCCAGCAGTTACCCCCCGGGACAGCCCTACAATGAGCAGTTCTTC.

This clone has just one count. J is TRBJ2-7 and V is TRBV7-9; 11 bases match TRBD2. Looked up from germline, CDR1 is SEHNR and CDR2 is FQNEAQ (reference sequence). This CDR3 spans 15 amino acids. V shed 5 bases and J 2 bases; nucleotides not matched to a gene: 5. The CDR3 sequence is CASSPTSGTAYEQYF. CDR3 DNA: TGTGCCAGCAGCCCGACTAGCGGGACCGCCTACGAGCAGTACTTC. The variable domain in full, completed from reference TRBV7-9 and TRBJ2-7, reads DTGVSQNPRHKITKRGQNVTFRCDPISEHNRLYWYRQTLGQGPEFLTYFQNEAQLEKSRLLSDRFSAERPKGSFSTLEIQRTEQGDSAMYLCASSPTSGTAYEQYFGPGTRLTVT.

This clone was seen a handful of times. This chain joins TRBV7-2 and TRBJ2-5; 7 nucleotides line up with TRBD1. Germline lookup yields CDR1 SGHTA and CDR2 FQGNSA. Trimming took 2 bases from V and 5 from J; bases not matched to a gene: 8. The CDR3 length is 15 residues. CDR3 in DNA: TGTGCCAGCAGCTTACGACAGGGAGATTGGGAGACCCAGTACTTC. Amino acids: CASSLRQGDWETQYF. Complete variable domain (other parts from reference TRBV7-2 and TRBJ2-5): GAGVSQSPSNKVTEKGKDVELRCDPISGHTALYWYRQSLGQGLEFLIYFQGNSAPDKSGLPSDRFSAERTGGSVSTLTIQRTQQEDSAVYLCASSLRQGDWETQYFGPGTRLLVL.

The chain uses TRBV6-2 or TRBV6-3 and TRBJ1-1; 7 bases agree with TRBD1. The V and J ends lost 4 bases and 4 bases, in that order; junction bases with no gene match: 6. Per germline, CDR1 MNHEY and CDR2 SVGEGT. This CDR3 comprises 14 residues. For the CDR3, the DNA is TGTGCCAGCAGTTGGGACAGCACCTTCACTGAAGCTTTCTTT. Encoded protein: CASSWDSTFTEAFF.

V usage is TRBV18 and J usage is TRBJ2-7; weak D call: TRBD2 (6 bases). The V gene lost 5 bases and the J gene lost 3 bases, with 11 bases spanning the gap. Germline CDR1 KGHSH, CDR2 LQKENI. CDR3 length: 13 residues. CDR3 bases: TGTGCCAGCTCATCCGGGAGCTACTACGAGCAGTACTTC. Protein product: CASSSGSYYEQYF.

The V and J genes are TRBV7-2 and TRBJ1-3; D unresolved. V lost 6 bases and J lost 0, with 9 bases in between. Looked up from germline, CDR1 is SGHTA and CDR2 is FQGNSA. The CDR3 spans 14 residues. The CDR3 sequence is CASRSHGSGNTIYF. In DNA, the CDR3 is TGTGCCAGCAGGTCACATGGCTCTGGAAACACCATATATTTT. Based on the CDR3 plus reference TRBV7-2 and TRBJ1-3, the full variable domain is GAGVSQSPSNKVTEKGKDVELRCDPISGHTALYWYRQSLGQGLEFLIYFQGNSAPDKSGLPSDRFSAERTGGSVSTLTIQRTQQEDSAVYLCASRSHGSGNTIYFGEGSWLTVV.

The chain is built from TRBV2 and TRBJ2-7, with D possibly matching TRBD2 (5 bases). V was pared by 8 bases and J by 0 bases, with 23 bases between. The CDR3 runs to 17 residues. Germline-derived CDR1 and CDR2 are SNHLY and FYNNEI. The CDR3 nucleotides read TGTGCCAGCGCTCGGAGCCCGAGCGGCTACAGCTCCTACGAGCAGTACTTC. Amino acids: CASARSPSGYSSYEQYF.

The V and J genes are TRBV11-2 and TRBJ1-2, with TRBD1 identical over 7 bases. CDR1 and CDR2 (germline): SGHAT, FQNNGV. This CDR3 is 15 amino acids long. Unmatched junction bases numbered 7, after V lost 4 bases and J lost 2 bases. CDR3 loop: CASSWTGTVNYGYTF. CDR3 DNA sequence: TGTGCCAGCAGCTGGACCGGGACAGTAAACTATGGCTACACCTTC.

Written as DNA, the CDR3 is TGTGCCAGCAAGTTGGAGGGAGGGGGTACCGGGGAGCTGTTTTTT. It codes for CASKLEGGGTGELFF. This sequence joins TRBV2 and TRBJ2-2; D perhaps matches TRBD2 (7 bases). CDR1 and CDR2 (germline): SNHLY, FYNNEI. The CDR3 runs 15 residues. Trimming took 7 bases from V and 5 from J, leaving 17 bases between them. Using reference TRBV2 and TRBJ2-2 for the parts outside the CDR3, the full variable domain is EPEVTQTPSHQVTQMGQEVILRCVPISNHLYFYWYRQILGQKVEFLVSFYNNEISEKSEIFDDQFSVERPDGSNFTLKIRSTKLEDSAMYFCASKLEGGGTGELFFGEGSRLTVL.

This chain links TRBV15 with TRBJ2-7, with 8 bases lining up with TRBD2. Germline V gene sequence: CDR1 LNHNV, CDR2 YYDKDF (reference sequence). The V gene end was trimmed by 5 bases and the J gene end by 1 base; junction bases not matched to a gene: 10. CDR3 length: 16 residues. In DNA, the CDR3 is TGTGCCACCAGCCTCCTGGGCGGGAGGTTTTCCTACGAGCAGTACTTC. Protein: CATSLLGGRFSYEQYF.

This chain connects TRBV6-5 to TRBJ1-3, with a weak D call TRBD1 (6 bases). V was trimmed by 6 bases and J by 3 bases, leaving 15 bases between them. Germline CDR1 reads MNHEY; CDR2 reads SVGAGI. The CDR3 is made up of 15 amino acids. The DNA for the CDR3 is TGTGCCAGCAGCAAATGGGGAGGGGGTGGAAACACCATATATTTT. Translated: CASSKWGGGGNTIYF.

V usage is TRBV6-5 and J usage is TRBJ2-2, with D possibly TRBD2 on 5 matching bases. Germline V gives CDR1 MNHEY, CDR2 SVGAGI. This CDR3 has 15 residues. V was clipped by 6 bases and J by 4 bases, with 15 bases between them. The CDR3 nucleotides read TGTGCCAGCAGGAGTTACGTCCGGGGCACCGGGGAGCTGTTTTTT. Translated, it gives CASRSYVRGTGELFF.

The CDR3 reads CASSYSAGGPGNTQYF. The CDR3 region has the DNA TGTGCCAGCAGCTACTCAGCGGGAGGGCCTGGGAATACGCAGTATTTT. V is TRBV7-2 and J is TRBJ2-3; 10 bases agree with TRBD2. The CDR3 length is 16 residues. CDR1 is SGHTA and CDR2 is FQGNSA in the germline V gene. V gave up 4 bases and J gave up 7 bases; unmatched junction bases: 11.

The V gene is TRBV2, the J gene TRBJ1-2; TRBD1 aligns across 11 bases. Trimming took 3 bases from V and 8 from J; bases not matched to a gene: 8. Germline CDR1 SNHLY, CDR2 FYNNEI. There are 15 residues in the CDR3. The CDR3 is CASSESGQGAGGYTF. CDR3 bases: TGTGCCAGCAGTGAGTCCGGACAGGGGGCCGGAGGCTACACCTTC.

The chain employs TRBV4-3 and TRBJ1-6; the D is unclear. In germline, CDR1 is LGHNA, CDR2 YSLEER. V gave up 0 bases and J gave up 3 bases, with 15 bases separating them. CDR3 size: 18 residues. CDR3 amino acids: CASSQDTPTTSYNSPLHF. The CDR3 coding sequence is TGCGCCAGCAGCCAAGATACCCCCACCACCAGCTATAATTCACCCCTCCACTTT.

V is TRBV7-2 and J is TRBJ2-7; the match to TRBD1 covers 9 bases. V shed 4 bases, J shed 2 bases, and the junction held 3 bases outside the gene matches. The CDR3 is 14 amino acids. Germline V gives CDR1 SGHTA, CDR2 FQGNSA. This chain's CDR3 is CASSSGTGPYEQYF. The CDR3 bases are TGTGCCAGCAGCTCCGGGACAGGGCCCTACGAGCAGTACTTC.

J is TRBJ2-5 and V is TRBV11-2, with 10 bases aligning to TRBD1. CDR3 length: 15 residues. The ends lost 3 bases at V and 3 bases at J; junction bases unmatched: 4. The germline gives CDR1 SGHAT, CDR2 FQNNGV. This CDR3 is CASSLDRGEKETQYF. CDR3 sequence (DNA): TGTGCCAGCAGCTTGGACAGGGGGGAAAAAGAGACCCAGTACTTC.

V usage is TRBV24-1 and J usage is TRBJ1-5; D call uncertain. Germline CDR1 reads KGHDR; CDR2 reads SFDVKD. Trimming cost V 4 bases and J 5 bases, with 5 bases left between them. This CDR3 has 12 residues. In DNA, the CDR3 is TGTGCCACCAGTGACACGGATCAGCCCCAGCATTTT. It specifies CATSDTDQPQHF.

This clone appeared a single time. The chain has TRBV7-2 and TRBJ2-7, with D hard to call. Trimming left V 1 base short and J 5 bases short, with 9 bases between. The CDR3 runs 13 residues. Per germline, CDR1 SGHTA and CDR2 FQGNSA. CDR3 sequence (DNA): TGTGCCAGCAGCTTAGGGGCAAGCAACGAGCAGTACTTC. Protein sequence: CASSLGASNEQYF.

This chain joins TRBV27 and TRBJ2-4; maybe TRBD1 (5 bases). CDR1 and CDR2 (germline): MNHEY, SMNVEV (reference sequence). CDR3 length equals 15 residues. The V gene lost 0 bases and the J gene lost 3 bases, with 9 bases spanning the gap. The CDR3: CASSLSPQGKNIQYF. The CDR3 bases are TGTGCCAGCAGTTTATCGCCCCAGGGCAAAAACATTCAGTACTTC.

The J gene is TRBJ1-5, the V gene TRBV7-8, with 8 bases that match TRBD1. The CDR3 has 16 amino acids. The trim removed 1 base at V and 6 bases at J, leaving 8 bases unmatched. Germline CDR1 is SGHVS and CDR2 is FQNEAQ. CDR3: CASSLGYGQGSQPQHF. CDR3 bases: TGTGCCAGCAGCTTAGGGTATGGACAGGGAAGTCAGCCCCAGCATTTT.